This TCR beta chain stems from a study of monozygotic twins with cystic fibrosis. Study context: With about 15 PCR cycles, barcoded libraries came from around 2.9 micrograms of fragmented DNA. Study conclusions and caveats: In 13 of 16 pairs, V gene usage was closest to the co-twin's. Clonality was generally low (median roughly 0.01), higher in the most severe patients. Shared CDR3 numbers were not associated with age, concordance or severity.

A remark on this clone: Its cognate antigen is unknown.

Germline V lookup: CDR1 SQVTM, CDR2 ANQGSEA. Deletions cut 6 bases from V and 3 bases from J, with 14 bases between. The CDR3 extends over 13 amino acids. Libraries were prepared by immunoSEQ multiplex PCR; TCRdb keeps only in-frame clonotypes and omits some of them. The table records tens of thousands of clones, 96% of them present only once. V gene TRBV29-1 combines with J gene TRBJ1-2; D is perhaps TRBD1 (6 bases). The sequence was collected from a girl aged 2-10 years with cystic fibrosis. Sequencing was performed on blood. The CDR3 sequence: CSVKWTDYYGYTF. Here the CDR3 DNA reads TGCAGCGTGAAGTGGACAGACTACTATGGCTACACCTTC.